These T cell receptor beta chains were read from a single sample in a study of control samples from healthy donors and cancer patients. Data came from immunoSEQ multiplex PCR; TCRdb stores just in-frame clones and leaves some out. Among approximately 230,000 clones listed, about four fifths were seen once. The specimen sequenced was PBMCs. These receptors were taken from a woman aged 55-69 years with lung cancer. The CDR3 runs from the conserved cysteine through the conserved F or W. D genes are given only for firm matches. Clone size is given for some rows only: seen once, a few or many times, or a class if the clone is expanded.

j_gene | d_gene | v_gene | abundance | CDR3aa | CDR3nt
TRBJ1-5 | - | TRBV18 | - | CASSPDGGGHQPQHF | TGTGCCAGCTCACCCGACGGTGGGGGGCATCAGCCCCAGCATTTT
TRBJ1-5 | - | TRBV6-5 | - | CASRDMGHQPQHF | TGTGCCAGCCGAGACATGGGGCATCAGCCCCAGCATTTT
TRBJ1-2 | - | TRBV5-1 | - | CASSLEGTYYGYTF | TGCGCCAGCAGCTTGGAAGGGACTTACTATGGCTACACCTTC
TRBJ2-3 | - | TRBV2 | - | CASSVVSTDTQYF | TGTGCCAGCAGTGTAGTGAGCACAGATACGCAGTATTTT
TRBJ1-5 | - | TRBV27 | - | CASSFSDQPQHF | TGTGCCAGCAGTTTCTCGGATCAGCCCCAGCATTTT
TRBJ2-1 | - | TRBV5-1 | - | CASSLWGGSEYEQFF | TGCGCCAGCAGCTTGTGGGGGGGCAGCGAATATGAGCAGTTCTTC
TRBJ1-4 | - | TRBV5-1 | - | CASSGGTTNDEKLFF | TGCGCCAGCAGCGGAGGGACAACTAACGATGAAAAACTGTTTTTT
TRBJ1-1 | TRBD1 | TRBV3-1/TRBV3-2 | - | CASSQSDRAEAFF | TGTGCCAGCAGCCAAAGCGACAGGGCTGAAGCTTTCTTT
TRBJ2-7 | - | TRBV20-1 | - | CSASQFTYEQYF | TGCAGTGCTAGTCAATTCACCTACGAGCAGTACTTC
TRBJ1-2 | TRBD1 | TRBV2 | - | CASNPTGGDIYGYTF | TGTGCCAGCAACCCGACAGGGGGCGACATCTATGGCTACACCTTC
TRBJ2-5 | - | TRBV9 | once | CASSALDTETQYF | TGTGCCAGCAGCGCTCTGGATACTGAGACCCAGTACTTC
TRBJ2-7 | - | TRBV3-1/TRBV3-2 | - | CASSHLDSSSEQYF | TGTGCCAGCAGCCACCTGGACAGTTCGAGCGAGCAGTACTTC
TRBJ1-1 | - | TRBV19 | - | CASSTRTAGEAFF | TGTGCCAGTAGTACCCGCACAGCCGGTGAAGCTTTCTTT
TRBJ2-7 | TRBD1 | TRBV10-3 | - | CAISDGQGAYEQYF | TGTGCCATCAGTGATGGTCAGGGGGCCTACGAGCAGTACTTC
TRBJ2-3 | - | TRBV10-3 | - | CAITAGSTDTQYF | TGTGCCATCACCGCAGGGAGCACAGATACGCAGTATTTT
TRBJ2-1 | TRBD1 | TRBV6-6 | - | CASSYGRQGALNEQFF | TGTGCCAGCAGTTACGGCCGACAGGGAGCCCTCAATGAGCAGTTCTTC
TRBJ2-7 | - | TRBV5-1 | - | CASSPAGAPLEQYF | TGCGCCAGCAGCCCGGCTGGGGCACCCCTGGAGCAGTACTTC
TRBJ2-2 | - | TRBV10-1 | - | CASSGGGTGELFF | TGCGCCAGCAGTGGAGGAGGAACCGGGGAGCTGTTTTTT
TRBJ2-7 | - | TRBV9 | few | CASSVEGGSYEQYF | TGTGCCAGCAGCGTAGAAGGCGGCTCCTACGAGCAGTACTTC
TRBJ2-5 | - | TRBV9 | once | CAGSVAVLESEPQYF | TGTGCCGGCAGCGTAGCTGTCCTTGAGTCGGAACCCCAGTACTTC
TRBJ1-2 | - | TRBV14 | - | CASSQGSHYGYTF | TGTGCCAGCAGCCAAGGGAGCCACTATGGCTACACCTTC
TRBJ2-2 | - | TRBV7-3 | - | CASSLIGGTITGELFF | TGTGCCAGCAGCTTAATCGGAGGGACGATCACCGGGGAGCTGTTTTTT
TRBJ2-2 | - | TRBV18 | - | CASSPIGGSNTGELFF | TGTGCCAGCTCACCCATCGGGGGCTCGAACACCGGGGAGCTGTTTTTT
TRBJ2-7 | TRBD1 | TRBV29-1 | - | CSAAGTGYEQYF | TGCAGCGCCGCCGGGACAGGGTACGAGCAGTACTTC
TRBJ1-2 | TRBD1 | TRBV2 | - | CASSLMGQGISGYTF | TGTGCCAGCAGTTTGATGGGACAGGGGATTTCTGGCTACACCTTC
TRBJ2-1 | TRBD2 | TRBV9 | once | CASSSGAGGYNEQFF | TGTGCCAGCAGCTCCGGCGCGGGGGGGTACAATGAGCAGTTCTTC
TRBJ2-1 | TRBD1 | TRBV2 | - | CASSDEGALEQFF | TGTGCCAGCAGTGACGAGGGGGCCCTCGAGCAGTTCTTC
TRBJ1-1 | - | TRBV19 | - | CASSIDLFRGGTEAFF | TGTGCCAGTAGTATAGATCTATTCAGGGGAGGCACTGAAGCTTTCTTT
TRBJ2-1 | - | TRBV7-9 | - | CASSLESGSEQFF | TGTGCCAGCAGCTTAGAATCAGGGAGTGAGCAGTTCTTC
TRBJ1-6 | - | TRBV5-8 | - | CASNTGVSPLHF | TGTGCCAGCAATACGGGGGTTTCACCCCTCCACTTT
TRBJ1-3 | - | TRBV6-5 | - | CASRAGTTNTIYF | TGTGCCAGCAGAGCCGGGACAACAAACACCATATATTTT
TRBJ2-7 | - | TRBV5-4 | - | CASSPRGGAAQYF | TGTGCCAGCAGCCCCCGAGGGGGGGCCGCGCAGTACTTC
TRBJ2-7 | TRBD1 | TRBV15 | - | CATSRDGQGVDEQYF | TGTGCCACCAGCAGAGACGGACAGGGGGTAGACGAGCAGTACTTC
TRBJ1-5 | TRBD1 | TRBV2 | - | CASKGQGFQPQHF | TGTGCCAGCAAGGGACAGGGCTTCCAGCCCCAGCATTTT
TRBJ2-7 | - | TRBV3-1/TRBV3-2 | few | CASSQDEGFEQYF | TGTGCCAGCAGCCAAGATGAGGGGTTCGAGCAGTACTTC
TRBJ1-5 | - | TRBV21-1 | many | CASSKEGTGEPHGGNQPQHF | TGTGCCAGCAGCAAAGAAGGGACAGGAGAACCTCATGGGGGCAATCAGCCCCAGCATTTT
TRBJ2-1 | - | TRBV27 | - | CASKTASYNEQFF | TGTGCCAGCAAGACTGCGAGCTACAATGAGCAGTTCTTC
TRBJ1-5 | - | TRBV10-3 | once | CAISESGGAGQPQHF | TGTGCCATCAGTGAGTCGGGAGGCGCCGGTCAGCCCCAGCATTTT
TRBJ2-3 | - | TRBV2 | - | CASSELDASRGDTQYF | TGTGCCAGCAGTGAATTGGATGCCAGCAGAGGGGATACGCAGTATTTT
TRBJ1-3 | - | TRBV5-1 | - | CASSGSGPFSGNTIYF | TGCGCCAGCAGCGGATCAGGGCCATTCTCTGGAAACACCATATATTTT
TRBJ1-1 | TRBD1 | TRBV7-9 | - | CASSPGWRGRLTEAFF | TGTGCCAGCAGCCCTGGGTGGAGGGGGCGGCTTACTGAAGCTTTCTTT
TRBJ2-7 | TRBD2 | TRBV15 | - | CATSRDRREGYEQYF | TGTGCCACCAGCAGAGATCGCCGGGAGGGCTACGAGCAGTACTTC
TRBJ2-7 | - | TRBV7-9 | - | CASSFRRDSTYEQYF | TGTGCCAGCAGCTTCAGGAGGGACTCAACCTACGAGCAGTACTTC
TRBJ2-5 | TRBD1 | TRBV6-5 | - | CASRGPGQGETQYF | TGTGCCAGCAGAGGACCGGGACAGGGGGAGACCCAGTACTTC
TRBJ2-5 | - | TRBV2 | - | CASTQGIVGAQYF | TGTGCCAGCACTCAGGGAATTGTAGGGGCCCAGTACTTC
TRBJ2-2 | TRBD2 | TRBV5-1 | - | CASSLGTSGSSAGELFF | TGCGCCAGCAGCTTGGGGACTAGCGGGAGCAGTGCCGGGGAGCTGTTTTTT
TRBJ1-1 | TRBD1 | TRBV7-2 | - | CASSLDPTGRWLNTEAFF | TGTGCCAGCAGCTTAGATCCGACAGGGAGGTGGTTGAACACTGAAGCTTTCTTT
TRBJ2-2 | TRBD1 | TRBV15 | - | CATSRPGQGNTGELFF | TGTGCCACCAGCAGGCCGGGACAGGGGAACACCGGGGAGCTGTTTTTT